This TCR beta chain emerged from a study of blood T cell repertoires in COVID-19. Looking at the study overall: The United States, Italy and Spain supplied acute and convalescent COVID-19 samples.

In the source study's methods: The assay estimated nucleated cells by amplifying reference gene primers. Data came from immunoSEQ multiplex PCR; TCRdb stores just in-frame clones and leaves some out. The V and J calls and the clone size are those of that table, but D and trimming were determined from the DNA. The sample consists of 150,000 to 200,000 clones, around 86% of them appearing once. V lost 3 bases and J lost 6, with 15 bases in between. Germline loops: CDR1 WSHSY, CDR2 SAAADI. CDR3 size: 14 residues. Sequencing was carried out using peripheral blood. The source of this sequence is a man between 65 and 85 years old with acute or convalescent COVID-19. V and J are TRBV10-2 and TRBJ2-7, with D perhaps TRBD2 (6 bases). The CDR3 loop is CASSERRGTGEQYF. The DNA for the CDR3 is TGCGCCAGCAGTGAACGACGGGGGACCGGCGAGCAGTACTTC.